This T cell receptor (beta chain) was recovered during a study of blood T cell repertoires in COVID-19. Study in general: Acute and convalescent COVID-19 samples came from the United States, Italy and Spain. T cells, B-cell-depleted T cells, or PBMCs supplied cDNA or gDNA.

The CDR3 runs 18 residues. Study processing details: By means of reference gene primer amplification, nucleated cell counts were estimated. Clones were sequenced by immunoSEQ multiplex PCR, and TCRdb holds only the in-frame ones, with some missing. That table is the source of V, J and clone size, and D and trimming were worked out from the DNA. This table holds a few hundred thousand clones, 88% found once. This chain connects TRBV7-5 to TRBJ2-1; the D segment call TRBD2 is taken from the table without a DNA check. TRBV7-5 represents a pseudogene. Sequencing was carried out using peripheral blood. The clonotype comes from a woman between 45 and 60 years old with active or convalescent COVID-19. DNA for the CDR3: TGTGCCAGAAGCTACCGTACCACCCTAGCGGTTTCCTACAATGAGCAGTTCTTC. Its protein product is CARSYRTTLAVSYNEQFF.